This passage covers 27 T cell receptor beta chains from one sample sequenced in a study of T cell clones after liver transplantation. The method was immunoSEQ multiplex PCR; TCRdb's version includes in-frame clones alone and lacks a portion of them. Of about 75,000 clones listed, 80% to 85% are singletons. The sample consisted of CD4+ T cells from blood, taken less than 50 months after liver transplant. Receptors originate from a human patient who received a liver transplant. The graft donor may have contributed some T cells.

About this clone: The sample holds other DNA sequences that translate to the same CDR3. The chain combines TRBV28 with TRBJ1-1; D unclear. Trimming took off 2 bases at V and 1 base at J, with 2 bases between the two ends. Germline V gene data show CDR1 as MDHEN and CDR2 as SYDVKM. This CDR3 contains 12 residues. The CDR3 spells CASSLRNTEAFF. In nucleotides, the CDR3 is TGTGCCAGCAGTTTACGGAACACTGAAGCTTTCTTT.

This clone was observed a handful of times. The rearrangement links TRBV5-4 to TRBJ1-1; the match to TRBD1 covers 9 bases. J lost 11 bases, V lost 4 bases, and 6 bases had no gene match. Per germline, CDR1 SGHNT and CDR2 YYREEE (reference sequence). The CDR3 is 12 amino acids. In DNA form, the CDR3 reads TGTGCCAGCAGCCCGGACAGGGGATCGGCTTTCTTT. Protein sequence: CASSPDRGSAFF.

In nucleotides, the CDR3 is TGTGCCAGCAGCGCAGAGCTAGGGCGGGACACCGGGGAGCTGTTTTTT. Its protein product is CASSAELGRDTGELFF. The chain employs TRBV5-4 and TRBJ2-2, with D possibly being TRBD2 (5 bases). Trimming stripped 4 bases from V and 3 bases from J, with 16 bases between. The V gene's germline CDR1 is SGHNT and CDR2 YYREEE (reference sequence). The CDR3 loop spans 16 amino acids.

The J gene is TRBJ2-7, the V gene TRBV7-2; D tentatively fits TRBD1 or TRBD2 (5 bases each). The CDR3 is 12 residues long. Germline CDR1 is SGHTA and CDR2 is FQGNSA. V gave up 4 bases and J gave up 2 bases, with 6 bases separating them. CDR3 protein: CASSSGPYEQYF. CDR3 DNA sequence: TGTGCCAGCAGCTCGGGACCCTACGAGCAGTACTTC.

The chain joins TRBV5-4 to TRBJ1-1; D remains unclear. Trimming removed 5 bases at V and 1 base at J, with 12 bases between. Germline loops: CDR1 SGHNT, CDR2 YYREEE (reference sequence). CDR3 length: 14 residues. Written as DNA, the CDR3 is TGTGCCAGCAGAACTCAAACGGAGAACACTGAAGCTTTCTTT. It is translated as CASRTQTENTEAFF.

The rearrangement uses TRBV11-2 and TRBJ2-2; D possibly corresponds to TRBD1 (5 bases). The CDR3 covers 17 residues. V lost 4 bases and J lost 4, with 19 bases in between. Looked up from germline, CDR1 is SGHAT and CDR2 is FQNNGV. CDR3 nucleotide sequence: TGTGCCAGCAGCTGGGGCCAGACACAGCGACGCACCGGGGAGCTGTTTTTT. Protein product: CASSWGQTQRRTGELFF.

V gene TRBV30 combines with J gene TRBJ2-7; 9 bases map to TRBD2. This CDR3 has 14 residues. V gave up 5 bases and J gave up 5 bases; unmatched junction bases: 10. Germline CDR1 and CDR2: GTSNPN and SVGIG (reference sequence). The CDR3 reads CAWGRGGRANEQYF. For the CDR3, the DNA is TGTGCCTGGGGGCGGGGCGGGAGGGCCAACGAGCAGTACTTC.

The chain is built from TRBV19 and TRBJ2-7; D unclear. With 4 bases removed from V and 4 bases from J, the gap between germline ends came to 11 bases. Germline loops: CDR1 LNHDA, CDR2 SQIVND (reference sequence). The CDR3 is made up of 13 amino acids. DNA of the CDR3: TGTGCCAGTAGTACTAGGACCGGGTACGAGCAGTACTTC. Its protein product is CASSTRTGYEQYF.

The CDR3 here is CASSQTSGGYEQYF. In DNA, the CDR3 is TGTGCCAGCAGCCAGACTAGCGGGGGTTACGAGCAGTACTTC. V and J are TRBV11-2 and TRBJ2-7; 12 positions match TRBD2. V lost 5 bases and J lost 4; bases outside the gene matches: 3. This CDR3 comprises 14 residues. Germline V lookup: CDR1 SGHAT, CDR2 FQNNGV.

The rearrangement uses TRBV5-1 and TRBJ2-1; 7 positions match TRBD2. Trimming cost V 0 bases and J 7 bases; bases outside gene matches: 10. The germline gives CDR1 SGHRS, CDR2 YFSETQ. The CDR3 has 16 residues. The CDR3 DNA is TGCGCCAGCAGCTTGGTTCTAGCGGATTATTTAAATGAGCAGTTCTTC. Protein sequence: CASSLVLADYLNEQFF.

The chain carries TRBV4-3 and TRBJ1-2; a weak D match, TRBD1 (5 bases). The V end was cut by 1 base, the J end by 2 bases, with 14 bases between. This CDR3 contains 16 residues. CDR1 LGHNA and CDR2 YSLEER come from the germline V gene. The CDR3 sequence is CASSQVLIRENYGYTF. The CDR3, as DNA: TGCGCCAGCAGCCAAGTCCTCATCAGGGAAAACTATGGCTACACCTTC.

The chain joins TRBV7-3 to TRBJ2-2, with a possible D match to TRBD1 (6 bases). The CDR3 contains 15 residues. CDR1 is SGHTA, CDR2 FQGTGA, per germline. Between the trimmed V and J ends, which lost 7 bases and 4 bases, there was a span of 16 bases. In DNA form, the CDR3 reads TGTGCCAGCAAGAGTCGGGCAGGGGTCACCGGGGAGCTGTTTTTT. It translates to CASKSRAGVTGELFF.

This clone was counted between two and nine times. This chain uses TRBV2 with TRBJ1-5; D is unresolved. This CDR3 contains 12 residues. Trimming removed 7 bases from V and 3 bases from J, with 7 bases in between. Germline CDR1 reads SNHLY; CDR2 reads FYNNEI. CDR3 residues: CASNRDNQPQHF. The CDR3 DNA reads as TGTGCCAGCAATCGGGACAATCAGCCCCAGCATTTT.

The V gene is TRBV10-1, the J gene TRBJ1-2; 8 nucleotides align to TRBD1. The germline gives CDR1 WNHNN, CDR2 SYGVQD (reference sequence). V trimming: 7 bases; J trimming: 8 bases; junction bases outside the gene matches: 21. The CDR3 runs to 17 residues. The CDR3 sequence: CASTGTGGGRLSGGYTF. CDR3 DNA sequence: TGCGCCAGCACTGGGACAGGAGGAGGCCGATTGTCTGGCGGCTACACCTTC.

This rearrangement joins TRBV11-2 to TRBJ2-2; the D gene could be TRBD1 or TRBD2 (6 bases each). The V gene lost 5 bases and the J gene lost 4 bases, with 11 bases spanning the gap. Germline V gene data show CDR1 as SGHAT and CDR2 as FQNNGV. CDR3 size: 14 residues. This chain's CDR3 is CASSTGTGTGELFF. For the CDR3, the DNA is TGTGCCAGCAGCACAGGGACTGGCACCGGGGAGCTGTTTTTT.

The chain employs TRBV7-9 and TRBJ1-2; no clear D. The CDR3 loop spans 16 amino acids. Germline assignment: CDR1 SEHNR and CDR2 FQNEAQ (reference sequence). V was clipped by 5 bases and J by 5 bases, with 21 bases between them. CDR3 protein: CASSPTKVRGDYGYTF. The CDR3 nucleotides are TGTGCCAGCAGCCCAACCAAAGTCCGGGGTGATTATGGCTACACCTTC.

This chain uses TRBV2 with TRBJ2-7, with D unclear. V dropped 6 bases and J dropped 4 bases, with 16 bases sitting between them. CDR3 length: 14 residues. The germline V gene has CDR1 SNHLY and CDR2 FYNNEI. The CDR3 nucleotides read TGTGCCAGCAGGAACCGCGGATCCACTTACGAGCAGTACTTC. Amino acids: CASRNRGSTYEQYF.

The sample holds one count of this clone. The rearrangement joins TRBV5-4 to TRBJ2-7; 10 bases align to TRBD2. Trimming at V came to 4 bases and at J to 3 bases, leaving 7 bases not matched to a gene. The CDR3 length is 15 residues. The germline CDR1 and CDR2 sequences are SGHNT and YYREEE (reference sequence). CDR3 amino acids: CASSTSGRGDYEQYF. CDR3 bases: TGTGCCAGCAGCACAAGCGGGAGGGGGGACTACGAGCAGTACTTC.

This clone was observed a single time. The chain carries TRBV19 and TRBJ2-7, with 9 nucleotides matching TRBD1. The CDR3 runs 17 residues. The V gene end was trimmed by 0 bases and the J gene end by 2 bases; junction bases not matched to a gene: 8. Germline CDR1 and CDR2: LNHDA and SQIVND (reference sequence). The CDR3 is CASSIDGGQGDPYEQYF. CDR3 in DNA: TGTGCCAGTAGTATAGATGGGGGACAGGGCGATCCCTACGAGCAGTACTTC.

The rearrangement uses TRBV7-3 and TRBJ2-5, with 9 bases lining up with TRBD2. Germline CDR1 and CDR2: SGHTA and FQGTGA. The CDR3 extends over 16 amino acids. The J segment lost 5 bases and the V segment lost 0 bases, leaving 7 bases of the junction unmatched. The CDR3, as DNA: TGTGCCAGCAGCTTAACGGCTAGCGGGATAGGGGAGACCCAGTACTTC. Its translation is CASSLTASGIGETQYF.

The rearrangement links TRBV2 to TRBJ2-1, with 9 nucleotides matching TRBD2. This CDR3 comprises 14 residues. Per the germline V gene, CDR1 is SNHLY and CDR2 is FYNNEI. V shed 4 bases and J 8 bases; nucleotides not matched to a gene: 6. The CDR3 bases are TGTGCCAGCAGTGGACTAGCGGAGGGGCATGAGCAGTTCTTC. This encodes CASSGLAEGHEQFF.

This clone was picked up a small number of times. Other nucleotide sequences in the sample specify the same CDR3. CDR3 sequence (DNA): TGTGCCAGCAGCTTAGGTGGGGTCGAGCAGTACTTC. Translation: CASSLGGVEQYF. The J gene is TRBJ2-7, the V gene TRBV7-2; D is uncertain. The CDR3 is made up of 12 amino acids. Germline V lookup: CDR1 SGHTA, CDR2 FQGNSA. V lost 1 base and J 6 bases, leaving 7 bases between the germline ends.

The J gene is TRBJ2-5, the V gene TRBV7-6, with TRBD2 matching 8 bases. The CDR3 contains 17 residues. CDR1 is SGHVS, CDR2 FNYEAQ, per germline. With 6 bases clipped from V and 5 bases from J, the junction kept 17 bases outside the gene matches. The CDR3 DNA sequence: TGTGCCAGCAGTTCCCACAACGTGGCGGGGGGAGCGGAGACCCAGTACTTC. Its translation: CASSSHNVAGGAETQYF.

The V call is TRBV5-4, the J call TRBJ1-1, with D maybe TRBD1 (5 bases). Trimming stripped 4 bases from V and 5 bases from J, with 18 bases between. Germline-derived CDR1 and CDR2 are SGHNT and YYREEE (reference sequence). The length of the CDR3 is 15 residues. CDR3 loop: CASSQRLGEGTEAFF. As DNA, the CDR3 is TGTGCCAGCAGCCAACGGTTAGGGGAGGGGACTGAAGCTTTCTTT.

The genes are TRBV7-3 and TRBJ2-5; 9 bases are shared with TRBD2. Germline CDR1 and CDR2: SGHTA and FQGTGA. V lost 4 bases, J lost 7 bases, and 7 bases stayed unmatched. The CDR3 runs 14 residues. CDR3 coding DNA: TGTGCCAGCAGCTCGCGGGGGGGCGCTGGGACCCAGTACTTC. Translation: CASSSRGGAGTQYF.

The chain has TRBV14 and TRBJ2-7, with D perhaps matching TRBD2 (5 bases). CDR1 is SGHDN and CDR2 is FVKESK in the germline V gene. The CDR3 consists of 16 residues. Trimming cost V 1 base and J 5 bases, with 18 bases left between them. CDR3 loop: CASSQGGSTLFNEQYF. The CDR3 nucleotides are TGTGCCAGCAGCCAAGGAGGGTCTACCCTATTCAACGAGCAGTACTTC.

The chain links TRBV4-3 to TRBJ2-3, with 9 bases fitting TRBD2. The CDR3 loop spans 16 amino acids. In germline, CDR1 is LGHNA, CDR2 YSLEER. V lost 1 base, J lost 4 bases, and 6 bases stayed unmatched. CDR3 nucleotides: TGCGCCAGCAGCCAAGCCCCTAGCGGGGACTCAGATACGCAGTATTTT. Protein sequence: CASSQAPSGDSDTQYF.